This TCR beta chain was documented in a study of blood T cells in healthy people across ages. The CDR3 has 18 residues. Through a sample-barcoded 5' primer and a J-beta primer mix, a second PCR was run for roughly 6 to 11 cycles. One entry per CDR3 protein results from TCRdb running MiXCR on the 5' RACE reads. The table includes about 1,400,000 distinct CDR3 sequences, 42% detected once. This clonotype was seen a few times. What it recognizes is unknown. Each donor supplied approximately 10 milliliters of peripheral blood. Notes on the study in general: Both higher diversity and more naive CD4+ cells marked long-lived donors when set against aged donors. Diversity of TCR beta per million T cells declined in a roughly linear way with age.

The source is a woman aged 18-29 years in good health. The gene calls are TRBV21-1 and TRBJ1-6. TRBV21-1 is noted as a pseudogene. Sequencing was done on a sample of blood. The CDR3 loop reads CASSKVGWYYSYNSPLHF. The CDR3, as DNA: TGTGCCAGCAGCAAAGTGGGGTGGTATTACTCCTATAATTCACCCCTCCACTTT.